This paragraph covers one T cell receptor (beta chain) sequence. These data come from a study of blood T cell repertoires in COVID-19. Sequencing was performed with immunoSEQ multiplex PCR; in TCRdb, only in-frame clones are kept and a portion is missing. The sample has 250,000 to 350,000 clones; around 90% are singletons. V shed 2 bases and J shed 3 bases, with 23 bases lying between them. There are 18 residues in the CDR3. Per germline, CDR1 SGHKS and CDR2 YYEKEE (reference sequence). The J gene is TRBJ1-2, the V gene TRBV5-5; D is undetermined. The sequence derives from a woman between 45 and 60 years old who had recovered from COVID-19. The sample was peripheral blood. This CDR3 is CASSFLPSGPRRDYGYTF. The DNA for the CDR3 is TGTGCCAGCAGCTTTTTACCGTCCGGGCCCCGGAGGGACTATGGCTACACCTTC.